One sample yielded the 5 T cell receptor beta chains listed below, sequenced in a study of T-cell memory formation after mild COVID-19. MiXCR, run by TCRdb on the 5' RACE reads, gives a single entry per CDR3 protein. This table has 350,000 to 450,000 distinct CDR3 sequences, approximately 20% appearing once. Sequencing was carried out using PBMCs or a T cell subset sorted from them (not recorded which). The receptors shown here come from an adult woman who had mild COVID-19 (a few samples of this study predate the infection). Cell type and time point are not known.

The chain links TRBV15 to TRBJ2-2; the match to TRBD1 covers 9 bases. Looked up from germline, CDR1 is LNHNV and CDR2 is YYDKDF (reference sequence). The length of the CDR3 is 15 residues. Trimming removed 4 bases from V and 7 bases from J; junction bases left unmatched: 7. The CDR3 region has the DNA TGTGCCACCAGCAACCGGGACAGGGCAGGCGGGGAGCTGTTTTTT. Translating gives CATSNRDRAGGELFF.

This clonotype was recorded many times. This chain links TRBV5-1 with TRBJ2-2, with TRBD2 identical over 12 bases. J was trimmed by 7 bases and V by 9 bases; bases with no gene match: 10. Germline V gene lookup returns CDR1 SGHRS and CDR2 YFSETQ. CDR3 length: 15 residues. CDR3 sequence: CATSSGGAADGELFF. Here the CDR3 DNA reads TGCGCCACCTCTAGCGGGGGGGCCGCGGACGGGGAGCTGTTTTTT.

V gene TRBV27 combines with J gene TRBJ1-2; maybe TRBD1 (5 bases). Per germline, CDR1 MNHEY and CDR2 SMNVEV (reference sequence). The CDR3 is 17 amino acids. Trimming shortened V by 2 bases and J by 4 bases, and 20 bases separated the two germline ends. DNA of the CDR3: TGTGCCAGCAGTTTAAAACAGGCGGGGGAGGCAGTCTATGGCTACACCTTC. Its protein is CASSLKQAGEAVYGYTF.

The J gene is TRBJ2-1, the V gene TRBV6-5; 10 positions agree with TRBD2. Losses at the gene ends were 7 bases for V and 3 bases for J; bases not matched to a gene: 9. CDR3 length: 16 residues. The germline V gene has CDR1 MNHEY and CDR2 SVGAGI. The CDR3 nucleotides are TGTGCCAGCAACCAACTAGCGGGAAATAGCTACAATGAGCAGTTCTTC. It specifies CASNQLAGNSYNEQFF.

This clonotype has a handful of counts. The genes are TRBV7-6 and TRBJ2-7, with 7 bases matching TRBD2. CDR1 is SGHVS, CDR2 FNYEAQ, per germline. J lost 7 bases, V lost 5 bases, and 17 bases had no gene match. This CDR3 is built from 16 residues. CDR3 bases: TGTGCCAGCAGCGCAGGAGCGGGAAAGACTACAGTGGAGCAGTACTTC. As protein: CASSAGAGKTTVEQYF.